This T cell receptor beta chain was retrieved from a study of blood T cell repertoires in COVID-19. Assay used: immunoSEQ multiplex PCR; TCRdb lists only in-frame clones, some missing. This sample has 150,000 to 200,000 clones, with roughly 90% found just once. V lost 8 bases to trimming and J lost 0 bases, with 11 bases between them. The CDR3 covers 13 residues. Per germline, CDR1 SNHLY and CDR2 FYNNEI. Sequencing was performed on PBMCs or T cells enriched from blood (not recorded which). This sequence joins TRBV2 and TRBJ2-7; D unclear. This sequence originates from a woman under 30 who had recovered from COVID-19. The CDR3 sequence is CASYAQISYEQYF. Written as DNA, the CDR3 is TGTGCCAGCTACGCACAGATCTCCTACGAGCAGTACTTC.